This T cell receptor (beta chain) emerged from a study of beta chain features in type 1 diabetes. A CD45RO/CCR7/CD25/CD127/CD95/CD27 panel sorted naive, central memory, regulatory and stem cell-like memory CD4+ cells. This clone has more than one count but fewer than ten. Expressed TCRB transcripts were sequenced because the isolated RNA had all been reverse transcribed beforehand. TCRdb's table, derived via immunoSEQ multiplex PCR, lists solely in-frame clones and lacks some. The data contain around 330,000 clones, 9.5% to 11% of them singletons. CDR1 and CDR2 (germline): MNHEY, SVGAGI. Trimming took 6 bases from V and 4 from J, leaving 12 bases between them. CDR3 size: 13 residues.

This clonotype originated in a woman younger than 45 in good health. Sequenced sample: naive CD4+ T cells from blood. This chain uses TRBV6-5 with TRBJ1-2; possibly TRBD1 for D (6 bases). The CDR3 coding sequence is TGTGCCAGCAGCCGACTACAGGGCTATGGCTACACCTTC. The encoded protein is CASSRLQGYGYTF.